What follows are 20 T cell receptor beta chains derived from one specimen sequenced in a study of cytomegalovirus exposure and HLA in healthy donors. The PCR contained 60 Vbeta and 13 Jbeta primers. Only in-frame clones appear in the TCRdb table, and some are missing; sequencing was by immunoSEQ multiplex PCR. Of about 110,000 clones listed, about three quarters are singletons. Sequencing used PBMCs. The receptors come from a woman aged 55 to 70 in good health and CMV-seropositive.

The CDR3 spells CASSAGLAGGRTGELFF. In DNA, the CDR3 is TGCGCCAGCAGCGCCGGACTAGCGGGAGGGCGCACCGGGGAGCTGTTTTTT. The chain recombines TRBV5-1 with TRBJ2-2, with 15 bases fitting TRBD2. V was pared by 4 bases and J by 4 bases, with 5 bases of the junction left unmatched. The CDR3 is 17 amino acids. Germline CDR1 SGHRS, CDR2 YFSETQ.

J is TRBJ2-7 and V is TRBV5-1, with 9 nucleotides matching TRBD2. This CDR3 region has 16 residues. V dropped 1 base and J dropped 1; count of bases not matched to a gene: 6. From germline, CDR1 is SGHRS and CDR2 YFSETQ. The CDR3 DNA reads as TGCGCCAGCAGCTTGCGTCCGACTAGCGGATCCTACGAGCAGTACTTC. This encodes CASSLRPTSGSYEQYF.

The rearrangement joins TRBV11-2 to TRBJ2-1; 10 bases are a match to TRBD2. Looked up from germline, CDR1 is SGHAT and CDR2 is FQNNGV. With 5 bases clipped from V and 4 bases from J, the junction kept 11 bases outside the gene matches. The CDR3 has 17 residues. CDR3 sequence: CASSPSPLAGAYNEQFF. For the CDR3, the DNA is TGTGCCAGCAGCCCCTCCCCCCTAGCGGGAGCGTACAATGAGCAGTTCTTC.

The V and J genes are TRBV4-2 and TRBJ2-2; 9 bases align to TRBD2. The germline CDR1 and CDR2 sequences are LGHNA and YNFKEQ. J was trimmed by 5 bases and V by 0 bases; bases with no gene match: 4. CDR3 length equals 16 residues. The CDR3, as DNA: TGTGCCAGCAGCCAAGATAGTAGCGGGAGTACCGGGGAGCTGTTTTTT. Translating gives CASSQDSSGSTGELFF.

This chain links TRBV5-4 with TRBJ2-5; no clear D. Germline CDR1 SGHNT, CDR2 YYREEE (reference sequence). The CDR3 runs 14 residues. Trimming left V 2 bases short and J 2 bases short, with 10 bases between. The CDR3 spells CASSLFSQQETQYF. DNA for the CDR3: TGTGCCAGCAGCTTATTTTCTCAGCAAGAGACCCAGTACTTC.

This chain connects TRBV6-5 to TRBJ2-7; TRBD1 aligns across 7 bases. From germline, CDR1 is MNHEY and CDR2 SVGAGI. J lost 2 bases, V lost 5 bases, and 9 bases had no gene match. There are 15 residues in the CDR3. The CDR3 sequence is CASSHDRAPTYEQYF. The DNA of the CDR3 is TGTGCCAGCAGTCACGACAGGGCCCCCACCTACGAGCAGTACTTC.

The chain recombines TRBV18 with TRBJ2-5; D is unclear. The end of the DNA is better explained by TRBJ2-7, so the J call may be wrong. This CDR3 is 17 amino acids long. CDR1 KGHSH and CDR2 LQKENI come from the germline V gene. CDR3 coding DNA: TGTGCCAGCTCACCACCGCTTTATTCGGAAGAGCACTACGAGCAGTACTTC. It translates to CASSPPLYSEEHYEQYF.

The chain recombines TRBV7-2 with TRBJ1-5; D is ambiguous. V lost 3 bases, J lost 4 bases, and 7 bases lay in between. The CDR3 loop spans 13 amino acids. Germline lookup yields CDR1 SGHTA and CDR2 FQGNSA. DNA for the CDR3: TGTGCCAGCAGCTTGCACCGGAATCAGCCCCAGCATTTT. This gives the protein CASSLHRNQPQHF.

The DNA of the CDR3 is TGTGCCAGCAGTAAACAAGAAAATCAGCCCCAGCATTTT. Translating gives CASSKQENQPQHF. The J gene is TRBJ1-5, the V gene TRBV7-9; the D is unclear. The CDR3 has 13 residues. V was shortened by 6 bases and J by 4 bases, with 10 bases between the two germline ends. Germline values: CDR1 SEHNR, CDR2 FQNEAQ (reference sequence).

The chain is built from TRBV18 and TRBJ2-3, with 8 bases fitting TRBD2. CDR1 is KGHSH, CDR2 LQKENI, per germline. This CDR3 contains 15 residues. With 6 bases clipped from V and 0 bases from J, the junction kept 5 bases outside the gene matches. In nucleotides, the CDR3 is TGTGCCAGCTCCCCCACTAGCGGTAGCACAGATACGCAGTATTTT. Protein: CASSPTSGSTDTQYF.

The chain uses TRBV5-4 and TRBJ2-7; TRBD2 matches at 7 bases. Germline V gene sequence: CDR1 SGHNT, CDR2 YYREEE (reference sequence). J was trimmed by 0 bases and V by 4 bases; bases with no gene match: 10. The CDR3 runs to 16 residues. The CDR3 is CASSPYGGGSSYEQYF. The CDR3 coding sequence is TGTGCCAGCAGCCCGTACGGAGGCGGGAGCTCCTACGAGCAGTACTTC.

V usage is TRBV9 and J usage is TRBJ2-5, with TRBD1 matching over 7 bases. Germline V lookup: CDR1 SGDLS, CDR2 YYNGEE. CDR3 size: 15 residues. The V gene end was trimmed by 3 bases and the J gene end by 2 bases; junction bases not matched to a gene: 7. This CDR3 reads CASSGIGTEQETQYF. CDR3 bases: TGTGCCAGCAGCGGGATAGGGACAGAACAAGAGACCCAGTACTTC.

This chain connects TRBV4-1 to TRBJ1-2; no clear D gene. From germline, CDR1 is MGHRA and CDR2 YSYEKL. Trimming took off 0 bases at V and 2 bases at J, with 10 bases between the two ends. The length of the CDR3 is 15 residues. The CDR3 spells CASSQDEGTNYGYTF. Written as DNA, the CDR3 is TGCGCCAGCAGCCAAGATGAGGGAACGAACTATGGCTACACCTTC.

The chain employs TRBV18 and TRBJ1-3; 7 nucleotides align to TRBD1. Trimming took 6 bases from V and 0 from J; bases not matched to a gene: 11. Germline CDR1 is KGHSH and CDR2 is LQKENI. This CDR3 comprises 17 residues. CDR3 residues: CASSTGTASLSGNTIYF. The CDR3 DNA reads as TGTGCCAGCTCTACCGGGACAGCAAGCCTCTCTGGAAACACCATATATTTT.

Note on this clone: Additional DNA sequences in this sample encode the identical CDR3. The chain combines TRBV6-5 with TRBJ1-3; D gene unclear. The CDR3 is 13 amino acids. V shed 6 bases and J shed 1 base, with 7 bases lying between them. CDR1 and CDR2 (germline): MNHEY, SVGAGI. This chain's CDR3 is CASRPGSGNTIYF. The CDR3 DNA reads TGTGCCAGCAGGCCGGGGTCTGGAAACACCATATATTTT.

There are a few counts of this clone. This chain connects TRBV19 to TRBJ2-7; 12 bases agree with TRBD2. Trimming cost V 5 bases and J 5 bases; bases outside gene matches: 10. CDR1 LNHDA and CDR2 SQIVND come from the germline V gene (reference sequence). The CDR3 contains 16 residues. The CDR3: CASSSIRLAGANEQYF. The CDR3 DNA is TGTGCCAGTAGTTCGATCAGACTAGCGGGAGCTAACGAGCAGTACTTC.

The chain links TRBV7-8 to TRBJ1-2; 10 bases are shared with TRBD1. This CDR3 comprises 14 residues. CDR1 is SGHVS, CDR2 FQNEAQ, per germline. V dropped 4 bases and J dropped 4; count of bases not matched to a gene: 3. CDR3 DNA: TGTGCCAGCAGCTCGACAGGGGGCACCTATGGCTACACCTTC. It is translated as CASSSTGGTYGYTF. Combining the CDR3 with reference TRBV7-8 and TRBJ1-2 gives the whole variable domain GAGVSQSPRYKVAKRGQDVALRCDPISGHVSLFWYQQALGQGPEFLTYFQNEAQLDKSGLPSDRFFAERPEGSVSTLKIQRTQQEDSAVYLCASSSTGGTYGYTFGSGTRLTVV.

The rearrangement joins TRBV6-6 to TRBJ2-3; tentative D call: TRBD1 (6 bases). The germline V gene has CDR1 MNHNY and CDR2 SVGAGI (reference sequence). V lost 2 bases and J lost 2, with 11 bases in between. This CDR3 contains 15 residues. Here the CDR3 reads CASSYGQIHTDTQYF. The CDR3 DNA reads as TGTGCCAGCAGTTACGGACAGATACACACAGATACGCAGTATTTT.

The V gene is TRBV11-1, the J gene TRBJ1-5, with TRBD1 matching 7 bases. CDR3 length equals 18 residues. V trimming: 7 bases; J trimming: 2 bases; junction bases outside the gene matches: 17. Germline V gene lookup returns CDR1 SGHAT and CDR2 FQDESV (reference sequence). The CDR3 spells CASKPPTPDRACNQPQHF. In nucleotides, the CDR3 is TGTGCCAGCAAACCACCAACCCCCGACAGGGCATGCAATCAGCCCCAGCATTTT.

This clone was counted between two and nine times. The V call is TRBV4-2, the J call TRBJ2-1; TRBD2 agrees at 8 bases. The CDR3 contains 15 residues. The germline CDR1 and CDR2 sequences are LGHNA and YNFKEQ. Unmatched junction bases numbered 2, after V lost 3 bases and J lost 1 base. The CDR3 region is CASSQGLGSYNEQFF. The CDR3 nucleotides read TGTGCCAGCAGCCAGGGACTAGGGTCCTACAATGAGCAGTTCTTC.